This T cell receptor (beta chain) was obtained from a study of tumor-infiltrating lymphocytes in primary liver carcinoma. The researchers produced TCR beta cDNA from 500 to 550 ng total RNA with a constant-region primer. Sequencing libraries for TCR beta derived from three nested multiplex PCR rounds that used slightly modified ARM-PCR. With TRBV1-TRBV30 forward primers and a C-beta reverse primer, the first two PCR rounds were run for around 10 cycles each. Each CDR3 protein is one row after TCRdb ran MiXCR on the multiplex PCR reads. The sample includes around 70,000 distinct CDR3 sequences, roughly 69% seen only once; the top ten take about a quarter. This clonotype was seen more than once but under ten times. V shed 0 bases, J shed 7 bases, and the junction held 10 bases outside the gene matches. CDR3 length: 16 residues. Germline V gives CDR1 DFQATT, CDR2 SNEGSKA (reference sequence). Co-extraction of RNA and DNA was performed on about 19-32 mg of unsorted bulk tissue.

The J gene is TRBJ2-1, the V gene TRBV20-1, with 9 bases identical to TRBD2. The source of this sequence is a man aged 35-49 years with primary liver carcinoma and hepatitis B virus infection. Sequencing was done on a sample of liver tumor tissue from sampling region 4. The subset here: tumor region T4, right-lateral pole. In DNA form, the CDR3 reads TGCAGTGCTAGAGATATAAGAGCGGGAGGCCTAAATGAGCAGTTCTTC. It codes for CSARDIRAGGLNEQFF.